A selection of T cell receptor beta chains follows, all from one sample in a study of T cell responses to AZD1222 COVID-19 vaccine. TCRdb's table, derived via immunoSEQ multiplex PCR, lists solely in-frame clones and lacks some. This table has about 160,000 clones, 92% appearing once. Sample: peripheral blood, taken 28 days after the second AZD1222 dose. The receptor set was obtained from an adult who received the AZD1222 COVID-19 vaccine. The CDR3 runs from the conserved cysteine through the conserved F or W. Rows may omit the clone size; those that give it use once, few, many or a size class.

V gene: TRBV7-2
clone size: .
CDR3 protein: CASSVGPTRPDTQYF

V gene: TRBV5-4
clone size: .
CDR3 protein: CASSLVRQENTEAFF

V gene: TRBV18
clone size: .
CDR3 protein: CASSRGRDGYTF

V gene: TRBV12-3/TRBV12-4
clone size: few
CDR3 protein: CASSVIPYEQYF

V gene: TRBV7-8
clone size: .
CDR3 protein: CASSPRGGDKETQYF

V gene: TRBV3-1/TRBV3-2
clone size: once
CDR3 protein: CASSQELQLYGYTF

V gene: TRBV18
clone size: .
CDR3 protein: CASSPREGETQYF

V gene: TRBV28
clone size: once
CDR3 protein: CATESGLAGARSVETQYF

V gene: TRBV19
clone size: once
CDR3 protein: CASSGTVEAFF

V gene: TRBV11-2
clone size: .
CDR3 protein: CASSPGRGGLEKLFF

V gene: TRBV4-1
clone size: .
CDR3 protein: CASSPEGGADYGYTF

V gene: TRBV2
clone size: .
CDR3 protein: CASRQDTDTQYF

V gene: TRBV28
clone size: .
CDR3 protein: CASSSAQGSYEQYF

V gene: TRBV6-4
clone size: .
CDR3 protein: CASRVQGADTEAFF

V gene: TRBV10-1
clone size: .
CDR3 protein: CASSYGEQDTQYF

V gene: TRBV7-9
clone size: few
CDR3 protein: CASRPARTGRTNYGYTF

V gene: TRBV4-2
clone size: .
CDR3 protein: CASSQAGHTDTQYF